The rows below give T cell receptor beta chains drawn from one sample of a study of control samples from healthy donors and cancer patients. Libraries were prepared by immunoSEQ multiplex PCR; TCRdb keeps only in-frame clonotypes and omits some of them. The table shows 55,000 to 70,000 clones, with less than 95% occurring only once. Sample: PBMCs. These receptors came from a man in his thirties or forties with colorectal cancer. Both conserved end residues are part of each CDR3. Each record gives: clone size, D gene, J gene, V gene, CDR3 protein, CDR3 DNA. The D gene is left open where the match is weak. Rows give clone size only sometimes, using once, few, many, or a class for an expanded clone.

clone size: .; D gene: .; J gene: TRBJ1-6; V gene: TRBV7-7; CDR3 protein: CASGNSPLHF; CDR3 DNA: TGTGCCAGCGGTAATTCACCCCTCCACTTT
clone size: .; D gene: .; J gene: TRBJ2-2; V gene: TRBV7-7; CDR3 protein: CASSLGAGELFF; CDR3 DNA: TGTGCTAGCAGCTTAGGGGCCGGGGAGCTGTTTTTT
clone size: once; D gene: .; J gene: TRBJ1-3; V gene: TRBV7-8; CDR3 protein: CASSLGLTGSGNTIYF; CDR3 DNA: TGTGCCAGCAGCTTAGGACTTACAGGGTCTGGAAACACCATATATTTT
clone size: .; D gene: .; J gene: TRBJ1-1; V gene: TRBV5-1; CDR3 protein: CASSLVGDTEAFF; CDR3 DNA: TGCGCCAGCAGCTTGGTCGGAGACACTGAAGCTTTCTTT
clone size: .; D gene: .; J gene: TRBJ1-6; V gene: TRBV30; CDR3 protein: CAWNLLGSISPLHF; CDR3 DNA: TGTGCCTGGAATCTTCTGGGGTCAATTTCACCCCTCCACTTT
clone size: .; D gene: TRBD1; J gene: TRBJ2-7; V gene: TRBV9; CDR3 protein: CASSVADRGTYEQYF; CDR3 DNA: TGTGCCAGCAGCGTAGCGGACAGGGGCACCTACGAGCAGTACTTC
clone size: .; D gene: TRBD1; J gene: TRBJ2-7; V gene: TRBV6-2/TRBV6-3; CDR3 protein: CASSSGTGGRYEQYF; CDR3 DNA: TGTGCCAGCAGTTCCGGGACAGGGGGACGGTACGAGCAGTACTTC
clone size: .; D gene: .; J gene: TRBJ1-5; V gene: TRBV7-2; CDR3 protein: CASKPDGGGNQPQHF; CDR3 DNA: TGTGCCAGCAAACCCGACGGTGGGGGCAATCAGCCCCAGCATTTT
clone size: .; D gene: TRBD2; J gene: TRBJ2-1; V gene: TRBV6-2/TRBV6-3; CDR3 protein: CASSSTSGGGNEQFF; CDR3 DNA: TGTGCCAGCAGTTCTACTAGCGGCGGGGGCAATGAGCAGTTCTTC
clone size: .; D gene: TRBD1; J gene: TRBJ1-2; V gene: TRBV3-1/TRBV3-2; CDR3 protein: CASSLNPPGQGLNYGYTF; CDR3 DNA: TGTGCCAGCAGCCTAAACCCTCCGGGACAGGGGCTCAACTATGGCTACACCTTC
clone size: .; D gene: .; J gene: TRBJ1-5; V gene: TRBV2; CDR3 protein: CASSGVVSTGSVFKDQPQHF; CDR3 DNA: TGTGCCAGCAGTGGGGTGGTGTCGACAGGAAGTGTGTTTAAGGATCAGCCCCAGCATTTT
clone size: .; D gene: .; J gene: TRBJ2-1; V gene: TRBV5-1; CDR3 protein: CASSLDRGASWNEQFF; CDR3 DNA: TGCGCCAGCAGCTTGGATCGGGGGGCGAGCTGGAATGAGCAGTTCTTC
clone size: once; D gene: .; J gene: TRBJ1-2; V gene: TRBV9; CDR3 protein: CASSVDIRNYGYTF; CDR3 DNA: TGTGCCAGCAGCGTGGACATCCGTAACTATGGCTACACCTTC
clone size: .; D gene: TRBD1; J gene: TRBJ1-4; V gene: TRBV19; CDR3 protein: CASSMNPGQGFEKLFF; CDR3 DNA: TGTGCCAGTAGTATGAACCCCGGACAGGGGTTTGAAAAACTGTTTTTT
clone size: .; D gene: .; J gene: TRBJ1-5; V gene: TRBV24-1; CDR3 protein: CATSDLRSNQPQHF; CDR3 DNA: TGTGCCACCAGTGATTTGCGTAGCAATCAGCCCCAGCATTTT
clone size: .; D gene: .; J gene: TRBJ1-2; V gene: TRBV19; CDR3 protein: CASSIFRGAHGYTF; CDR3 DNA: TGTGCCAGTAGTATATTCAGGGGCGCGCATGGCTACACCTTC
clone size: once; D gene: .; J gene: TRBJ1-1; V gene: TRBV6-6; CDR3 protein: CASSSARRDTEAFF; CDR3 DNA: TGTGCCAGCAGTTCGGCGCGTAGGGACACTGAAGCTTTCTTT
clone size: .; D gene: .; J gene: TRBJ1-1; V gene: TRBV7-8; CDR3 protein: CASSLASGRMNTEAFF; CDR3 DNA: TGTGCCAGCAGCTTAGCGTCGGGACGGATGAACACTGAAGCTTTCTTT
clone size: .; D gene: .; J gene: TRBJ1-2; V gene: TRBV9; CDR3 protein: CASSVAGAIWESF; CDR3 DNA: TGTGCCAGCAGCGTAGCAGGAGCGATTTGGGAATCCTTC
clone size: once; D gene: TRBD2; J gene: TRBJ2-5; V gene: TRBV29-1; CDR3 protein: CSVEKRGRMGETQYF; CDR3 DNA: TGCAGCGTTGAGAAGCGGGGGCGAATGGGGGAGACCCAGTACTTC
clone size: .; D gene: .; J gene: TRBJ2-3; V gene: TRBV30; CDR3 protein: CAWSPRVLTDTQYF; CDR3 DNA: TGTGCCTGGAGTCCTAGGGTGCTCACAGATACGCAGTATTTT
clone size: .; D gene: .; J gene: TRBJ1-2; V gene: TRBV29-1; CDR3 protein: CSVGGSNYGYTF; CDR3 DNA: TGCAGCGTTGGTGGGTCAAACTATGGCTACACCTTC
clone size: few; D gene: TRBD2; J gene: TRBJ2-3; V gene: TRBV19; CDR3 protein: CASSISGGGVGTQYF; CDR3 DNA: TGTGCCAGTAGTATCTCCGGGGGGGGCGTTGGTACGCAGTATTTT
clone size: .; D gene: .; J gene: TRBJ2-1; V gene: TRBV20-1; CDR3 protein: CSASKMGLAHNNEQFF; CDR3 DNA: TGCAGTGCTAGTAAGATGGGGTTAGCCCATAACAATGAGCAGTTCTTC
clone size: .; D gene: .; J gene: TRBJ2-5; V gene: TRBV12-3/TRBV12-4; CDR3 protein: CASSFSGRVGYF; CDR3 DNA: TGTGCCAGCAGTTTTTCAGGAAGGGTGGGGTACTTC
clone size: .; D gene: .; J gene: TRBJ2-3; V gene: TRBV28; CDR3 protein: CVTNGGTDTQYF; CDR3 DNA: TGTGTCACAAATGGGGGGACAGATACGCAGTATTTT
clone size: .; D gene: .; J gene: TRBJ1-1; V gene: TRBV5-5; CDR3 protein: CASSTGPDTEAFF; CDR3 DNA: TGTGCCAGCAGCACAGGGCCCGACACTGAAGCTTTCTTT
clone size: .; D gene: TRBD1; J gene: TRBJ2-2; V gene: TRBV5-6; CDR3 protein: CASSSGQGLGNTGELFF; CDR3 DNA: TGTGCCAGCAGCTCGGGACAGGGGCTCGGGAACACCGGGGAGCTGTTTTTT
clone size: .; D gene: TRBD1; J gene: TRBJ1-2; V gene: TRBV5-4; CDR3 protein: CASIKGTGASTNYGYTF; CDR3 DNA: TGTGCCAGCATCAAGGGGACAGGGGCATCGACCAACTATGGCTACACCTTC
clone size: .; D gene: .; J gene: TRBJ2-3; V gene: TRBV24-1; CDR3 protein: CATSDSRETGKGTDTQYF; CDR3 DNA: TGTGCCACCAGTGATTCCAGAGAAACAGGGAAAGGCACAGATACGCAGTATTTT
clone size: .; D gene: .; J gene: TRBJ1-1; V gene: TRBV12-5; CDR3 protein: CASGAQGTLNTEAFF; CDR3 DNA: TGTGCTAGTGGGGCACAGGGAACTCTGAACACTGAAGCTTTCTTT
clone size: .; D gene: .; J gene: TRBJ1-2; V gene: TRBV30; CDR3 protein: CAWSVRDGYGYTF; CDR3 DNA: TGTGCCTGGAGTGTCAGAGATGGCTATGGCTACACCTTC
clone size: .; D gene: TRBD1; J gene: TRBJ2-2; V gene: TRBV12-3/TRBV12-4; CDR3 protein: CASKTGAIGELFF; CDR3 DNA: TGTGCCAGCAAAACAGGGGCGATCGGGGAGCTGTTTTTT
clone size: .; D gene: .; J gene: TRBJ2-2; V gene: TRBV18; CDR3 protein: CASLANTGELFF; CDR3 DNA: TGTGCCAGCCTCGCGAACACCGGGGAGCTGTTTTTT
clone size: .; D gene: .; J gene: TRBJ1-4; V gene: TRBV2; CDR3 protein: CASSFWGASGFEKLFF; CDR3 DNA: TGTGCCAGCAGCTTCTGGGGGGCGAGTGGGTTTGAAAAACTGTTTTTT
clone size: .; D gene: TRBD2; J gene: TRBJ2-5; V gene: TRBV5-4; CDR3 protein: CASSLGAGGGAAETQYF; CDR3 DNA: TGTGCCAGCAGCTTGGGAGCTGGCGGGGGGGCCGCGGAGACCCAGTACTTC
clone size: .; D gene: .; J gene: TRBJ1-2; V gene: TRBV29-1; CDR3 protein: CSVGPSKDGYTF; CDR3 DNA: TGCAGCGTTGGGCCGAGCAAGGATGGCTACACCTTC
clone size: .; D gene: .; J gene: TRBJ1-2; V gene: TRBV4-1; CDR3 protein: CASSHGLGPYGYTF; CDR3 DNA: TGCGCCAGCAGCCACGGTCTGGGACCGTATGGCTACACCTTC
clone size: .; D gene: TRBD2; J gene: TRBJ2-1; V gene: TRBV7-8; CDR3 protein: CASSFSGLAGGWNNEQFF; CDR3 DNA: TGTGCCAGCAGCTTTTCGGGACTAGCGGGGGGGTGGAACAATGAGCAGTTCTTC
clone size: .; D gene: .; J gene: TRBJ1-5; V gene: TRBV4-1; CDR3 protein: CASSQSPRRVVGNQPQHF; CDR3 DNA: TGCGCCAGCAGCCAATCTCCGCGCAGGGTAGTAGGAAATCAGCCCCAGCATTTT
clone size: .; D gene: .; J gene: TRBJ1-5; V gene: TRBV4-3; CDR3 protein: CASSPLRGLNQPQHF; CDR3 DNA: TGCGCCAGCAGCCCACTGAGGGGATTGAATCAGCCCCAGCATTTT
clone size: .; D gene: .; J gene: TRBJ1-3; V gene: TRBV6-5; CDR3 protein: CASIPTGSGNTIYF; CDR3 DNA: TGTGCCAGCATTCCAACCGGCTCTGGAAACACCATATATTTT
clone size: .; D gene: .; J gene: TRBJ1-1; V gene: TRBV10-3; CDR3 protein: CAISESGFNTEAFF; CDR3 DNA: TGTGCCATCAGTGAGTCCGGCTTTAACACTGAAGCTTTCTTT
clone size: .; D gene: .; J gene: TRBJ1-3; V gene: TRBV2; CDR3 protein: CASSDPLVSGNTIYF; CDR3 DNA: TGTGCCAGCAGTGACCCCCTAGTCTCTGGAAACACCATATATTTT
clone size: .; D gene: .; J gene: TRBJ2-3; V gene: TRBV7-6; CDR3 protein: CASSDQGGSTDTQYF; CDR3 DNA: TGTGCCAGCAGCGACCAGGGGGGGAGCACAGATACGCAGTATTTT
clone size: .; D gene: .; J gene: TRBJ1-1; V gene: TRBV4-3; CDR3 protein: CASSRSGVGMNTEAFF; CDR3 DNA: TGCGCCAGCAGCCGATCCGGGGTAGGAATGAACACTGAAGCTTTCTTT
clone size: few; D gene: .; J gene: TRBJ1-5; V gene: TRBV19; CDR3 protein: CASSMDRHSNQPQHF; CDR3 DNA: TGTGCCAGTAGTATGGATAGGCATAGCAATCAGCCCCAGCATTTT
clone size: .; D gene: TRBD1; J gene: TRBJ1-2; V gene: TRBV5-1; CDR3 protein: CASSLGTGAPGGGYTF; CDR3 DNA: TGCGCCAGCAGCTTGGGTACAGGAGCTCCAGGGGGTGGCTACACCTTC
clone size: .; D gene: .; J gene: TRBJ2-2; V gene: TRBV18; CDR3 protein: CASSPDSGELFF; CDR3 DNA: TGTGCCAGCTCACCAGATAGCGGGGAGCTGTTTTTT
clone size: .; D gene: .; J gene: TRBJ2-5; V gene: TRBV6-2/TRBV6-3; CDR3 protein: CASSYDFLMETQYF; CDR3 DNA: TGTGCCAGCAGTTACGACTTTTTAATGGAGACCCAGTACTTC